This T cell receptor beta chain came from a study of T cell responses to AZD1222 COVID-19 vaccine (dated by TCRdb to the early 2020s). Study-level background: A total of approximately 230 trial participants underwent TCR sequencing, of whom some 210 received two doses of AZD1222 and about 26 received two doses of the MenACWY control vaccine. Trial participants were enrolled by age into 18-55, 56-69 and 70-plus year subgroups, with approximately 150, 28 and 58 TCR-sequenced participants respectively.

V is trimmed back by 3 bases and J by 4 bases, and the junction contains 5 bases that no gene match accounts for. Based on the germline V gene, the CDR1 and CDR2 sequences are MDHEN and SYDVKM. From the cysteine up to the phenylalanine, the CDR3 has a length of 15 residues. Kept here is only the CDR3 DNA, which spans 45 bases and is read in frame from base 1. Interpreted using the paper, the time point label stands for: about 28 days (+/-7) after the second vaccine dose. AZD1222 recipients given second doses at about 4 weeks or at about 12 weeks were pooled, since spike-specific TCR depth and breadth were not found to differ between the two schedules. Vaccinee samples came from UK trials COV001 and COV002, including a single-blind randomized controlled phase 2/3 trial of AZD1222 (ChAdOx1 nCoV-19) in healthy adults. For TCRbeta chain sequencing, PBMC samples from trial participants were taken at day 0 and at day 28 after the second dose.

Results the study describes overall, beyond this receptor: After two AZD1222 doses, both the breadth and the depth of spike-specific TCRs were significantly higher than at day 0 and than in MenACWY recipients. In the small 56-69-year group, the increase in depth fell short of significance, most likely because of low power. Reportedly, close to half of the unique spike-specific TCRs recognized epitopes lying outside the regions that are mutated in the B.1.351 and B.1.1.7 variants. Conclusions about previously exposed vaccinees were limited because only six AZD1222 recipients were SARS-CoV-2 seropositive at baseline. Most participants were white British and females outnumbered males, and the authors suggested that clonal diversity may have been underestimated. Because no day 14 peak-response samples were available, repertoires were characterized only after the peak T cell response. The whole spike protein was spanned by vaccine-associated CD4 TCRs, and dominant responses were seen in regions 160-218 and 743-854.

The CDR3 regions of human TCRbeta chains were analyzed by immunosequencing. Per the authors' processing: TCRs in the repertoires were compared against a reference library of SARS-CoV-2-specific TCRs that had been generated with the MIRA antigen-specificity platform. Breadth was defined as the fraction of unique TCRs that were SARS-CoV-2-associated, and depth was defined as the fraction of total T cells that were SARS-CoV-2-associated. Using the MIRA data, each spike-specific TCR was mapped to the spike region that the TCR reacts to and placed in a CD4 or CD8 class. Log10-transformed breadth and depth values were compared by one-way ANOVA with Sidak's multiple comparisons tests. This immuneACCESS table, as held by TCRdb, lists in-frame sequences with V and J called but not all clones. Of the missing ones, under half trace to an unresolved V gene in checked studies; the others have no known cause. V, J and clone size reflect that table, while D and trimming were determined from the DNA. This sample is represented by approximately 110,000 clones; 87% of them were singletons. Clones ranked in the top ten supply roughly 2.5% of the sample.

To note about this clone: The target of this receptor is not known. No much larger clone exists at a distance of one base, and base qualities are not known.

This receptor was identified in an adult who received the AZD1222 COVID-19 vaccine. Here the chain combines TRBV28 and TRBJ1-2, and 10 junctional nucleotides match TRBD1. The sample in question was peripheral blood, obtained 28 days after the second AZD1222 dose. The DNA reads TGTGCCAGCAGTTTGGGACAGGGGCTTCTCTATGGCTACACCTTC. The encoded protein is CASSLGQGLLYGYTF.